The source of this T cell receptor (beta chain) is a study of shared clonotypes between healthy human individuals. Study at large: Donors had three CD4 naive, three CD4 memory, two CD8 naive and one CD8 memory plate apiece.

Comment on this clone: Antigen specificity is unknown.

V was pared by 5 bases and J by 4 bases, with 14 bases between. Per germline, CDR1 SGHVS and CDR2 FNYEAQ. The CDR3 covers 15 residues. General study results and limits: Clonotype sharing among donors was expected to depend on sequencing depth.

The naive CD8 subset, CD45RO-negative cells positively selected for CCR7, excluded terminally differentiated effector memory CD45RA+ cells. In the source study's methods: ImmunoSEQ only sent back junction sequences with no quality scores, so filtering was done differently. Sequencing was performed with immunoSEQ multiplex PCR; in TCRdb, only in-frame clones are kept and a portion is missing. V, J and clone size are taken as reported in that table, and D and trimming were inferred from the DNA itself. The data show approximately 650,000 clones, around 95% seen once. The chain employs TRBV7-6 and TRBJ2-2; D perhaps matches TRBD2 (7 bases). Sequenced material: naive CD8+ T cells sorted from blood. The TCR originated in a woman aged 25-40 years in good health. DNA for the CDR3: TGTGCCAGCAGCGCAACTAGGGGGGGCACCGGGGAGCTGTTTTTT. This codes for CASSATRGGTGELFF.